This T cell receptor (beta chain) came from a study of cytomegalovirus exposure and HLA in healthy donors. Study summary: Findings of an earlier analysis included about 100 million unique TCR beta sequences from 190 million or so T cells. Clustering assigned about 76% of the 350 to 450 genotyped donors to the Caucasian-associated ancestry cluster.

As concerns this clone: Its antigen is unknown.

Study-level points and caveats: By a later analysis, the bulk of CMV-associated TCR beta chains appeared HLA-restricted. Across donors, sequencing depth was assumed by presence/absence analyses to be roughly uniform.

After removal of 5 bases from V and 3 bases from J, the junction contained 4 bases not matched to a gene. Looked up from germline, CDR1 is GTSNPN and CDR2 is SVGIG (reference sequence). The CDR3 runs to 14 residues. 60 Vbeta and 13 Jbeta primers were used in PCR. The method was immunoSEQ multiplex PCR; TCRdb's version includes in-frame clones alone and lacks a portion of them. Of roughly 150,000 clones in the sample, nearly 85% are singletons; the top ten hold approximately 3%. The chain employs TRBV30 and TRBJ2-2, with TRBD1 matching over 9 bases. The TCR originated in a male donor in good health and CMV-seronegative. Sequencing used PBMCs. The CDR3 region is CAWRGQGYTGELFF. The CDR3 region has the DNA TGTGCCTGGCGGGGACAGGGTTACACCGGGGAGCTGTTTTTT. The variable domain in full, with the rest retrieved from reference TRBV30 and TRBJ2-2, is SQTIHQWPATLVQPVGSPLSLECTVEGTSNPNLYWYRQAAGRGLQLLFYSVGIGQISSEVPQNLSASRPQDRQFILSSKKLLLSDSGFYLCAWRGQGYTGELFFGEGSRLTVL.